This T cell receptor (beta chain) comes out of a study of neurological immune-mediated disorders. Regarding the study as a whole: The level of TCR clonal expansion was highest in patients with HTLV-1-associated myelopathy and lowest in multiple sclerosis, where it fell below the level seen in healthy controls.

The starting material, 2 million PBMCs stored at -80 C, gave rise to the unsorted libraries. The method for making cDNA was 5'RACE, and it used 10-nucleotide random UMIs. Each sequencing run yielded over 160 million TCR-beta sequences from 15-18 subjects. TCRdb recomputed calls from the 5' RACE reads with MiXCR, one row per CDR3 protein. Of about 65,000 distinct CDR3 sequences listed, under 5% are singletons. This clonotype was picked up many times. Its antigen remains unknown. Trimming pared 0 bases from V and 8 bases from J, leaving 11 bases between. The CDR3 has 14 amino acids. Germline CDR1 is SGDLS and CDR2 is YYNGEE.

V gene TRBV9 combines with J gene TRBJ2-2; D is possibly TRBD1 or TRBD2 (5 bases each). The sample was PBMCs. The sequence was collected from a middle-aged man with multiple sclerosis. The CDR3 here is CASSVGGLIGELFF. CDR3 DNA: TGTGCCAGCAGCGTAGGGGGGTTAATTGGGGAGCTGTTTTTT.